These T cell receptor beta chains were read from a single sample in a study of Tregs in tolerant kidney transplant recipients. Clones were read by immunoSEQ multiplex PCR, and TCRdb kept only the in-frame ones, dropping some. The sample has 45,000 or so clones, roughly nine tenths seen once; the top ten hold 15% to 18%. The material was CD8+ T cells from blood (PBMCs), obtained 12 months after the transplant. The receptors were sampled from a human patient who received a combined kidney and bone marrow transplant. Among the T cells, some may be from the graft donor. The CDR3 runs from the conserved cysteine through the conserved F or W. A D gene is named only where the DNA matches it firmly. Only some rows state a clone size, as once, few, many or a class for expanded clones.

D gene: TRBD1; clone size: -; V gene: TRBV27; J gene: TRBJ1-1; CDR3 DNA: TGTGCCAGCAGTTCACAGGGGGCGGAGGACACTGAAGCTTTCTTT; CDR3 protein: CASSSQGAEDTEAFF
D gene: -; clone size: few; V gene: TRBV7-9; J gene: TRBJ2-7; CDR3 DNA: TGTGCCAGCAGCTCGACAGTAAACGAGCAGTACTTC; CDR3 protein: CASSSTVNEQYF
D gene: -; clone size: -; V gene: TRBV11-2; J gene: TRBJ1-4; CDR3 DNA: TGTGCCAGCAGCTTAGGGGACATTGCAACTAATGAAAAACTGTTTTTT; CDR3 protein: CASSLGDIATNEKLFF
D gene: TRBD1; clone size: large; V gene: TRBV10-3; J gene: TRBJ1-1; CDR3 DNA: TGTGCCAACTCCGGGACAGGGGGCCGGACTGAAGCTTTCTTT; CDR3 protein: CANSGTGGRTEAFF
D gene: TRBD1; clone size: -; V gene: TRBV28; J gene: TRBJ1-1; CDR3 DNA: TGTGCCAGCAGGGCCCACAGGGGGACGACGAGGCTCAATGAAGCTTTCTTT; CDR3 protein: CASRAHRGTTRLNEAFF
D gene: TRBD1; clone size: -; V gene: TRBV7-9; J gene: TRBJ1-2; CDR3 DNA: TGTGCCAGCAGCATACCGGGACAGGGGGCATTTAACTATGGCTACACCTTC; CDR3 protein: CASSIPGQGAFNYGYTF
D gene: TRBD2; clone size: -; V gene: TRBV4-1; J gene: TRBJ2-7; CDR3 DNA: TGCGCCAGCAGCAAAGGACTAGCGGGAGGATCATACGAGCAGTACTTC; CDR3 protein: CASSKGLAGGSYEQYF
D gene: -; clone size: -; V gene: TRBV11-3; J gene: TRBJ1-2; CDR3 DNA: TGTGCCAGCAGCTTAGTTCCTATACGCTATGGCTACACCTTC; CDR3 protein: CASSLVPIRYGYTF
D gene: TRBD2; clone size: once; V gene: TRBV9; J gene: TRBJ2-1; CDR3 DNA: TGTGCCAGCAGCAATAGCGGGAGCTCCTACAATGAGCAGTTCTTC; CDR3 protein: CASSNSGSSYNEQFF
D gene: TRBD1; clone size: once; V gene: TRBV4-3; J gene: TRBJ2-7; CDR3 DNA: TGCGCCAGCAGCCAAACAGGGGGTATCGAGCAGTACTTC; CDR3 protein: CASSQTGGIEQYF
D gene: -; clone size: -; V gene: TRBV5-6; J gene: TRBJ2-7; CDR3 DNA: TGTGCCAGCAGCTTCGTTTCCGGGGTCGCCTACGAGCAGTACTTC; CDR3 protein: CASSFVSGVAYEQYF
D gene: -; clone size: -; V gene: TRBV6-6; J gene: TRBJ1-3; CDR3 DNA: TGTGCCAGCAAAAACAGGTCCTTCCTCAACACCATATATTTT; CDR3 protein: CASKNRSFLNTIYF
D gene: -; clone size: -; V gene: TRBV6-1; J gene: TRBJ1-1; CDR3 DNA: TGTGCCAGCGGTCAGATCACTGAAGCTTTCTTT; CDR3 protein: CASGQITEAFF
D gene: -; clone size: -; V gene: TRBV5-4; J gene: TRBJ2-3; CDR3 DNA: TGTGCCAGCAGCTTTCTCGTTGGGGGGGGCCCCACAGATACGCAGTATTTT; CDR3 protein: CASSFLVGGGPTDTQYF
D gene: -; clone size: -; V gene: TRBV15; J gene: TRBJ1-4; CDR3 DNA: TGTGCCACCAGCATGGAGCGTAGGGGGAATGAAAAACTGTTTTTT; CDR3 protein: CATSMERRGNEKLFF
D gene: TRBD2; clone size: -; V gene: TRBV27; J gene: TRBJ2-1; CDR3 DNA: TGTGCCAGCAGTTTATCGCGGTTTGGGCTAGCGGGAGTAAATAGCTGCAATGAGCAGTTCTTC; CDR3 protein: CASSLSRFGLAGVNSCNEQFF
D gene: TRBD1; clone size: -; V gene: TRBV6-8; J gene: TRBJ2-5; CDR3 DNA: TGTGCCAGCAGTTACGAGGGGGCAGGTGGAGAGACCCAGTACTTC; CDR3 protein: CASSYEGAGGETQYF
D gene: -; clone size: -; V gene: TRBV9; J gene: TRBJ2-7; CDR3 DNA: TGTGCCAGCAGCGTACGTGAGGGAACCTACGAGCAGTACTTC; CDR3 protein: CASSVREGTYEQYF
D gene: TRBD2; clone size: -; V gene: TRBV13; J gene: TRBJ2-5; CDR3 DNA: TGTGCCAGCAGCTTGGGGACTAGTTTTTGGGAGACCCAGTACTTC; CDR3 protein: CASSLGTSFWETQYF
D gene: -; clone size: -; V gene: TRBV9; J gene: TRBJ1-1; CDR3 DNA: TGTGCCAGCAGCGCGGGACACATGAACACTGAAGCTTTCTTT; CDR3 protein: CASSAGHMNTEAFF
D gene: -; clone size: once; V gene: TRBV11-2; J gene: TRBJ2-3; CDR3 DNA: TGTGCCAGCAGCTTCGCGGGGGGACAGGGACCAGATACGCAGTATTTT; CDR3 protein: CASSFAGGQGPDTQYF
D gene: TRBD2; clone size: -; V gene: TRBV2; J gene: TRBJ2-2; CDR3 DNA: TGTGCCAGCAGTGAGGCTAGCGGGGGGACAAGGCGCACCGGGGAGCTGTTTTTT; CDR3 protein: CASSEASGGTRRTGELFF
D gene: TRBD2; clone size: -; V gene: TRBV5-4; J gene: TRBJ2-7; CDR3 DNA: TGTGCCAGCAGCTTGGGACTAGCGGGAGGGATGCAGTACTTC; CDR3 protein: CASSLGLAGGMQYF
D gene: TRBD2; clone size: -; V gene: TRBV5-1; J gene: TRBJ2-4; CDR3 DNA: TGCGCCAGCAGCTTATGGGCTAGCGGGAGCAAAAACATTCAGTACTTC; CDR3 protein: CASSLWASGSKNIQYF
D gene: TRBD1; clone size: -; V gene: TRBV4-1; J gene: TRBJ1-2; CDR3 DNA: TGCGCCAGCAGCCAAGTTGCGGGACAGAACTATGGCTACACCTTC; CDR3 protein: CASSQVAGQNYGYTF
D gene: -; clone size: -; V gene: TRBV12-2; J gene: TRBJ2-3; CDR3 DNA: TGTGCAAGTCGCTTGGCTAGTGCAGATACGCAGTATTTT; CDR3 protein: CASRLASADTQYF
D gene: -; clone size: -; V gene: TRBV15; J gene: TRBJ2-3; CDR3 DNA: TGTGCCACCAGCAGAGACGGGACACCCACAGATACGCAGTATTTT; CDR3 protein: CATSRDGTPTDTQYF
D gene: TRBD1; clone size: few; V gene: TRBV7-6; J gene: TRBJ2-1; CDR3 DNA: TGTGCCAGCAGCTTAGAACCGGGACAGCTGCATGAGCAGTTCTTC; CDR3 protein: CASSLEPGQLHEQFF
D gene: -; clone size: -; V gene: TRBV6-4; J gene: TRBJ1-5; CDR3 DNA: TGTGCCAGCAGTGACTTAGAACGAACCTACTACAGCAATCAGCCCCAGCATTTT; CDR3 protein: CASSDLERTYYSNQPQHF
D gene: -; clone size: -; V gene: TRBV4-3; J gene: TRBJ2-7; CDR3 DNA: TGCGCCAGCAGCCAATCAGGGTCTCAATCCTACGAGCAGTACTTC; CDR3 protein: CASSQSGSQSYEQYF
D gene: -; clone size: -; V gene: TRBV6-5; J gene: TRBJ2-2; CDR3 DNA: TGTGCCACACAGGGCTCCGCGAACACCGGGGAGCTGTTTTTT; CDR3 protein: CATQGSANTGELFF
D gene: TRBD2; clone size: -; V gene: TRBV28; J gene: TRBJ2-1; CDR3 DNA: TGTGCCAGCAGTTTAGTCCCTAGCGGGGGGCAATACAATGAGCAGTTCTTC; CDR3 protein: CASSLVPSGGQYNEQFF
D gene: TRBD2; clone size: -; V gene: TRBV4-1; J gene: TRBJ2-3; CDR3 DNA: TGCGCCAGCACCCCCGGGCGGGAGTGGGCAGATACGCAGTATTTT; CDR3 protein: CASTPGREWADTQYF
D gene: -; clone size: once; V gene: TRBV4-3; J gene: TRBJ2-3; CDR3 DNA: TGCGCCAGCAGCCCGACCCCTTTAGCGGCTAGCACAGATACGCAGTATTTT; CDR3 protein: CASSPTPLAASTDTQYF
D gene: -; clone size: -; V gene: TRBV4-3; J gene: TRBJ1-1; CDR3 DNA: TGCGCCAGCAGCCACTCTGAGTCCTCTGAAGCTTTCTTT; CDR3 protein: CASSHSESSEAFF
D gene: TRBD1; clone size: -; V gene: TRBV4-1; J gene: TRBJ2-7; CDR3 DNA: TGCGCCAGCAGCCAAGCGGACAGGGGACCTTACGAGCAGTACTTC; CDR3 protein: CASSQADRGPYEQYF
D gene: TRBD1; clone size: -; V gene: TRBV13; J gene: TRBJ2-7; CDR3 DNA: TGTGCCAGCAGCCCGACGGGACAGTCCTACGAGCAGTACTTC; CDR3 protein: CASSPTGQSYEQYF
D gene: -; clone size: -; V gene: TRBV7-9; J gene: TRBJ2-7; CDR3 DNA: TGTGCCAGCAGCTTAGCAGGGGCGCCGACCTACGAGCAGTACTTC; CDR3 protein: CASSLAGAPTYEQYF
D gene: -; clone size: -; V gene: TRBV6-6; J gene: TRBJ2-2; CDR3 DNA: TGTGCCAGCAGTCTCAATGCTAGAGACACCGGGGAGCTGTTTTTT; CDR3 protein: CASSLNARDTGELFF
D gene: -; clone size: -; V gene: TRBV9; J gene: TRBJ1-6; CDR3 DNA: TGTGCCAGCAGCGCAGGACTTCAGAGCTCCTATAATTCACCCCTCCACTTT; CDR3 protein: CASSAGLQSSYNSPLHF
D gene: -; clone size: -; V gene: TRBV19; J gene: TRBJ1-5; CDR3 DNA: TGTGGAACTCAGGAGGGTAAACAGCCCCAGCATTTT; CDR3 protein: CGTQEGKQPQHF